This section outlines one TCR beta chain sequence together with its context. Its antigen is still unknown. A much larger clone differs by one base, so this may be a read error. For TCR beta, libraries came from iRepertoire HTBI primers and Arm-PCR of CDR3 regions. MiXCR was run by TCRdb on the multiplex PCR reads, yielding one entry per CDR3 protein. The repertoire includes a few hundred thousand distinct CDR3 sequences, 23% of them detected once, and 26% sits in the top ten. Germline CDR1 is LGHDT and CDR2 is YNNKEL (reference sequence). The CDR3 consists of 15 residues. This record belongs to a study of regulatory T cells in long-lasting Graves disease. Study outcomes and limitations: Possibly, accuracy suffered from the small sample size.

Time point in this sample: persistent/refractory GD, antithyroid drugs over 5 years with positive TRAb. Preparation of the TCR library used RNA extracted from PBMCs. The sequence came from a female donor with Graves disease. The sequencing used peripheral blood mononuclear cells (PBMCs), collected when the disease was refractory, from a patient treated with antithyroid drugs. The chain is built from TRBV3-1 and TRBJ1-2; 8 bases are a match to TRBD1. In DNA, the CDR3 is TGTGCCAGCGGCCAAGAGCCCAGGGGGCACGGCGGCTACACCTTC. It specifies CASGQEPRGHGGYTF.